This T cell receptor beta chain was sequenced for a study of blood T cell repertoires in COVID-19. Across the whole study: Acute-phase and convalescent COVID-19 samples originated in the United States, Italy and Spain. PBMCs, B-cell-depleted T cells, or T cells were the source of the cDNA or gDNA that made up the material.

Germline lookup yields CDR1 MGHRA and CDR2 YSYEKL. The CDR3 length is 13 residues. Trimming shortened V by 5 bases and J by 7 bases, and 12 bases separated the two germline ends. As handled by the study authors: Amplification of reference gene primers provided the estimated nucleated cell counts. The protocol was immunoSEQ multiplex PCR, while the TCRdb copy is restricted to in-frame clones and leaves out a portion. From that table come the V and J calls and clone size; the DNA was used to work out D and trimming. The profile shows a few hundred thousand clones, 89% of them singletons. The clonotype comes from a man in his forties with acute or convalescent COVID-19. The sequenced sample consisted of peripheral blood. V gene TRBV4-1 combines with J gene TRBJ2-1; TRBD2 is a possible D gene (5 bases). The CDR3 nucleotides are TGCGCCAGCAGCAGTGAGGGCTGGAATGAGCAGTTCTTC. Translated, it gives CASSSEGWNEQFF.